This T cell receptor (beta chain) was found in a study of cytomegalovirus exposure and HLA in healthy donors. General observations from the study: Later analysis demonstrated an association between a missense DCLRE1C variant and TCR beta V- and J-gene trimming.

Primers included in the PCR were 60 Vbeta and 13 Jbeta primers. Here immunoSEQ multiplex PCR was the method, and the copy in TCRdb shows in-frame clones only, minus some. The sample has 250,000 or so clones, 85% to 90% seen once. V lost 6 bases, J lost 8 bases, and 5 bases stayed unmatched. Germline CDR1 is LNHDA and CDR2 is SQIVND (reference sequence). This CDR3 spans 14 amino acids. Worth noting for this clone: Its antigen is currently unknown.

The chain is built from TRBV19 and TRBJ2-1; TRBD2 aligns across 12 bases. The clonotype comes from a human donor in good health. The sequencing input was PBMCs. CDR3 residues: CASRTSGSNYEQFF. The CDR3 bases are TGTGCCAGTAGGACTAGCGGGAGTAACTATGAGCAGTTCTTC.